Listed below are T cell receptor beta chains from one sample, sequenced in a study of cytomegalovirus exposure and HLA in healthy donors. TCRdb keeps only in-frame clones here, not all; method: immunoSEQ multiplex PCR. The sample carries about 200,000 clones, approximately 87% recorded once. The specimen was PBMCs. The receptors shown here come from a woman between 18 and 29 years old in good health and CMV-seronegative. Each CDR3 is given with its conserved first and last residue. A D gene is named only where the DNA matches it firmly. Not all rows give a size; the values are once, few, many and, for expanded clones, a class.

TRBJ1-5 . TRBV27 TRBD1 CASSLWGTVRSWNQPQHF TGTGCCAGCAGTTTATGGGGGACAGTTCGTAGCTGGAATCAGCCCCAGCATTTT
TRBJ1-5 . TRBV2 . CASTPRARSNQPQHF TGTGCCAGCACCCCTAGAGCAAGGAGCAATCAGCCCCAGCATTTT
TRBJ2-3 . TRBV2 . CASIPRTSTDTQYF TGTGCCAGCATCCCTCGGACATCCACAGATACGCAGTATTTT
TRBJ1-4 few TRBV2 TRBD1 CASTRQGATNEKLFF TGTGCCAGCACCAGACAGGGAGCCACTAATGAAAAACTGTTTTTT
TRBJ1-1 once TRBV5-1 . CASSTGTEAFF TGCGCCAGCAGTACAGGGACTGAAGCTTTCTTT
TRBJ1-1 . TRBV28 . CASRGMWGQGGRNTEAFF TGTGCCAGCAGGGGTATGTGGGGGCAGGGCGGGAGGAACACTGAAGCTTTCTTT
TRBJ1-4 . TRBV19 TRBD1 CASSLTGGGNEKLFF TGTGCCAGTAGTCTCACAGGGGGTGGAAATGAAAAACTGTTTTTT
TRBJ2-7 . TRBV5-6 TRBD2 CASSLATAGDRGEQYF TGTGCCAGCAGCTTGGCTACAGCGGGAGATCGAGGGGAGCAGTACTTC
TRBJ2-3 . TRBV30 TRBD2 CAWEGTSGVTDTQYF TGTGCCTGGGAAGGGACTAGCGGGGTCACAGATACGCAGTATTTT
TRBJ1-2 . TRBV14 TRBD1 CASSQDRQGYGYTF TGTGCCAGCAGCCAAGATAGACAGGGCTATGGCTACACCTTC